This T cell receptor beta chain stems from a study of cytomegalovirus exposure and HLA in healthy donors. Across the whole study: Earlier sequencing of some 170 million T cells yielded 95 million to 120 million unique TCR beta sequences.

PCR was performed using 60 Vbeta and 13 Jbeta primers. TCRdb's table, derived via immunoSEQ multiplex PCR, lists solely in-frame clones and lacks some. The table records some 130,000 clones, about 76% of them present only once. Points on this clone: Its target is not known.

Findings of the study overall: In a later analysis, specific HLA alleles were associated with over 15,000 TCR beta sequences at a 0.05 false discovery rate. Most likely, a cluster of highly shared sequence variants arose as a sequencing artifact. Trimming of TCR beta V- and J-genes showed a link, identified in a later analysis, to a missense DCLRE1C variant.

J gave up 6 bases and V 3 bases, and 2 bases lay outside the gene matches. Germline V gene data show CDR1 as LGHNA and CDR2 as YSLEER. This CDR3 contains 15 residues. The chain links TRBV4-3 to TRBJ2-3; TRBD2 matches 14 bases. Sequencing was done on a sample of PBMCs. This receptor was taken from a man between 18 and 35 years old in good health and CMV-seronegative. CDR3: CASSQRTSGGDTQYF. The CDR3 region has the DNA TGCGCCAGCAGCCAGAGGACTAGCGGGGGGGATACGCAGTATTTT.